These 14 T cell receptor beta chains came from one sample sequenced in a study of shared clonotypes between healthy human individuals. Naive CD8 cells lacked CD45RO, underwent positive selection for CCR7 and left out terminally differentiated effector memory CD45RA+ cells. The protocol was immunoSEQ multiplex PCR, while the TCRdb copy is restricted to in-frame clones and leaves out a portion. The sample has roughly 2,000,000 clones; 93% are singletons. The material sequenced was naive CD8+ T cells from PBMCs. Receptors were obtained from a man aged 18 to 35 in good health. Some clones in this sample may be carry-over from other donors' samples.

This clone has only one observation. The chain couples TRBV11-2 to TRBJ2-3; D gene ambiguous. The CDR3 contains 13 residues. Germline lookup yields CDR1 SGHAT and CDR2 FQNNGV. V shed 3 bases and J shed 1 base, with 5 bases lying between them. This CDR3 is CASSFPGTDTQYF. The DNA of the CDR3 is TGTGCCAGCAGCTTCCCAGGCACAGATACGCAGTATTTT.

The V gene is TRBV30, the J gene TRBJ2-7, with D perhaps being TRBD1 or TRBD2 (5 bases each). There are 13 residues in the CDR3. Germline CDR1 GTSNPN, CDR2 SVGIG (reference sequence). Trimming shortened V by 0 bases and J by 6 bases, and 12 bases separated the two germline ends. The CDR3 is CAWSVSGGSEQYF. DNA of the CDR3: TGTGCCTGGAGTGTATCTGGGGGATCCGAGCAGTACTTC.

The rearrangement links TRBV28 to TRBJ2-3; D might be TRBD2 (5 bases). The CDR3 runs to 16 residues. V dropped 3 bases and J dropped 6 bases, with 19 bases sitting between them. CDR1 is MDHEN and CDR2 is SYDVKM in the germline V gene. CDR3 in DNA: TGTGCCAGCAGTTTGCCCGGTTCTTGGGGAGCCGATACGCAGTATTTT. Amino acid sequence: CASSLPGSWGADTQYF.

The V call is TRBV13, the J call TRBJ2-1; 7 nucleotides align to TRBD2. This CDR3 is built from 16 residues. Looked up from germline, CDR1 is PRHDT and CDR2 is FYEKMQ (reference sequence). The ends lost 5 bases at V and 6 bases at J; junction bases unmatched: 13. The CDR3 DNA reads TGTGCCAGCAGCCCAAACCTAGCGGCTATCGTCAATGAGCAGTTCTTC. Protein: CASSPNLAAIVNEQFF.

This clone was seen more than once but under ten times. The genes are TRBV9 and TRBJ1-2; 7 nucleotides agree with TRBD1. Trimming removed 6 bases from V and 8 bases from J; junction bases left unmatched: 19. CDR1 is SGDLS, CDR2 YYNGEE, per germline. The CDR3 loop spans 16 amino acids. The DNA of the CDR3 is TGTGCCAGCACCCAACAGGGGTCCGCCACGGTTTACGGCTACACCTTC. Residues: CASTQQGSATVYGYTF.

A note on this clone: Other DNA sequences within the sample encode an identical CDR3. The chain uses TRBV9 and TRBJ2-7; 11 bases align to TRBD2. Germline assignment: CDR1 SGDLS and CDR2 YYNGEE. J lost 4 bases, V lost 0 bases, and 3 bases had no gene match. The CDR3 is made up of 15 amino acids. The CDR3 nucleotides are TGTGCCAGCAGCGTAGGCGGGACTAGCGGTTACGAGCAGTACTTC. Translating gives CASSVGGTSGYEQYF.

The CDR3, as DNA: TGTGCCAGCAGTGAGACCAGGTACCGGGGGGCGTTGTTATCGCAGTACTTC. Residues: CASSETRYRGALLSQYF. V usage is TRBV6-1 and J usage is TRBJ2-7; maybe TRBD2 (7 bases). The germline CDR1 and CDR2 sequences are MNHNS and SASEGT. The germline V and J ends were trimmed by 3 bases and 9 bases, with 27 bases remaining between them. This CDR3 has 17 amino acids.

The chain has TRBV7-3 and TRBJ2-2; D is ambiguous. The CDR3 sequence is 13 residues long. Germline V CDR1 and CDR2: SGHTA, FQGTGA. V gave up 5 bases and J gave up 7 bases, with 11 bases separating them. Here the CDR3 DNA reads TGTGCCAGCAGCCTAGGTCCGGACGGGGAGCTGTTTTTT. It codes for CASSLGPDGELFF.

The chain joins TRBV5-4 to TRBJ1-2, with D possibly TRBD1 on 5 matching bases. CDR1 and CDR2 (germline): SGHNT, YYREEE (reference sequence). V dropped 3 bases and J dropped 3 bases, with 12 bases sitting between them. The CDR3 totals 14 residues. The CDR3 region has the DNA TGTGCCAGCAGCTCTTCCCAGGGTGACTATGGCTACACCTTC. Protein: CASSSSQGDYGYTF. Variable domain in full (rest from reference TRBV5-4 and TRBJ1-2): ETGVTQSPTHLIKTRGQQVTLRCSSQSGHNTVSWYQQALGQGPQFIFQYYREEENGRGNFPPRFSGLQFPNYSSELNVNALELDDSALYLCASSSSQGDYGYTFGSGTRLTVV.

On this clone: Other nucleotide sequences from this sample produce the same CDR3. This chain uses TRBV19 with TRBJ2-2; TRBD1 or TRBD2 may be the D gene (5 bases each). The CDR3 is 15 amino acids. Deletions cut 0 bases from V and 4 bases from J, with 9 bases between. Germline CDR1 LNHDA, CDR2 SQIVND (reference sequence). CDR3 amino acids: CASSIDDGGTGELFF. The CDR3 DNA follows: TGTGCCAGTAGTATAGATGATGGGGGCACCGGGGAGCTGTTTTTT. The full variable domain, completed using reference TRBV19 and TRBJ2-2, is DGGITQSPKYLFRKEGQNVTLSCEQNLNHDAMYWYRQDPGQGLRLIYYSQIVNDFQKGDIAEGYSVSREKKESFPLTVTSAQKNPTAFYLCASSIDDGGTGELFFGEGSRLTVL.

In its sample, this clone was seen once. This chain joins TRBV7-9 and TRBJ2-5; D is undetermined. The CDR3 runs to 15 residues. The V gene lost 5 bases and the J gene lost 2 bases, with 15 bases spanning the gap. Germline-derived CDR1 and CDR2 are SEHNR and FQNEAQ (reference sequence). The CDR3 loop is CASSPLALAQETQYF. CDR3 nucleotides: TGTGCCAGCAGCCCCCTTGCTCTTGCGCAAGAGACCCAGTACTTC.

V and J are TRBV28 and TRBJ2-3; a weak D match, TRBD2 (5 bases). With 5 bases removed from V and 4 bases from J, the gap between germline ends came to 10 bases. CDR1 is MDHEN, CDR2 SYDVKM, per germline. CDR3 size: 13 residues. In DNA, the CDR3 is TGTGCCAGCAGTCCCGAGGGCCCAGATACGCAGTATTTT. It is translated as CASSPEGPDTQYF.

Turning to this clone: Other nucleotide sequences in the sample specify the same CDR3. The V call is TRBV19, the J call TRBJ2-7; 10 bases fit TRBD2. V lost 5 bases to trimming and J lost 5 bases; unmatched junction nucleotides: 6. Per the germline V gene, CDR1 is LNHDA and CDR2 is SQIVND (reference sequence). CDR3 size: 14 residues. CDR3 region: CASSFGLAVHEQYF. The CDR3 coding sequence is TGTGCCAGTAGTTTCGGACTAGCGGTACACGAGCAGTACTTC. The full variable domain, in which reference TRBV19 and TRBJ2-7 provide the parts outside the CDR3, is DGGITQSPKYLFRKEGQNVTLSCEQNLNHDAMYWYRQDPGQGLRLIYYSQIVNDFQKGDIAEGYSVSREKKESFPLTVTSAQKNPTAFYLCASSFGLAVHEQYFGPGTRLTVT.

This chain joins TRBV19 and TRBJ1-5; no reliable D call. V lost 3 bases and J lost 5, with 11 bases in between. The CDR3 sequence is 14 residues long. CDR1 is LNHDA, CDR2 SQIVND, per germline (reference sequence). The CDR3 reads CASSISQVYQPQHF. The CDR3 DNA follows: TGTGCCAGTAGTATCAGTCAGGTTTATCAGCCCCAGCATTTT.